A selection of T cell receptor beta chains follows, all from one sample in a study of blood T cell repertoires in COVID-19. Using immunoSEQ multiplex PCR, the repertoire was profiled, and TCRdb retains in-frame clones only, with some absent. The sample gives around 25,000 clones, around 79% of which show up once; more than 13% is in the top ten. The sample consisted of peripheral blood. The receptors derive from an older man with active or convalescent COVID-19. Both conserved end residues are part of each CDR3. D genes are given only for firm matches. Rows may omit the clone size; those that give it use once, few, many or a size class.

D gene	V gene	J gene	clone size	CDR3 protein	CDR3 DNA
-	TRBV18	TRBJ1-1	-	CASSQLATSTEAFF	TGTGCCAGCTCACAGTTAGCAACAAGCACTGAAGCTTTCTTT
TRBD1	TRBV12-5	TRBJ1-1	-	CASGNRGKAFF	TGTGCTAGTGGTAACAGGGGAAAAGCTTTCTTT
TRBD1	TRBV6-5	TRBJ2-2	-	CATKHDRVVGELFF	TGTGCCACCAAACACGACAGGGTAGTCGGGGAGCTGTTTTTT
TRBD2	TRBV6-2/TRBV6-3	TRBJ2-1	-	CASSQLAGSLRGNEQFF	TGTGCCAGCAGTCAACTAGCGGGATCCCTCCGTGGCAATGAGCAGTTCTTC
-	TRBV15	TRBJ1-1	-	CATSRERAKEAFF	TGTGCCACCAGCAGAGAGAGGGCAAAAGAAGCTTTCTTT
TRBD2	TRBV2	TRBJ2-1	-	CASSEGTSRNEQFF	TGTGCCAGCAGTGAAGGGACTAGCCGCAATGAGCAGTTCTTC
-	TRBV5-1	TRBJ2-7	-	CASSLTTGNEQYF	TGCGCCAGCAGCTTGACCACAGGGAACGAGCAGTACTTC
TRBD2	TRBV6-2/TRBV6-3	TRBJ2-7	-	CASSYGVAGAYEQYF	TGTGCCAGCAGTTACGGAGTAGCGGGAGCCTACGAGCAGTACTTC
TRBD2	TRBV18	TRBJ2-2	-	CASSPRGGLNTGELFF	TGTGCCAGCTCACCACGGGGAGGGCTGAACACCGGGGAGCTGTTTTTT
TRBD2	TRBV11-2	TRBJ2-4	-	CASSQIAGGTKNIQYF	TGTGCCAGCAGCCAGATAGCGGGGGGGACCAAAAACATTCAGTACTTC
TRBD1	TRBV24-1	TRBJ1-2	-	CATSDGYRGRYGYTF	TGTGCCACCAGTGACGGCTACAGGGGCCGCTATGGCTACACCTTC
TRBD1	TRBV5-4	TRBJ2-1	-	CASSSQGDNEQFF	TGTGCCAGCAGCTCGCAGGGGGACAATGAGCAGTTCTTC
-	TRBV5-6	TRBJ1-6	-	CASSLGPDPGLSPLHF	TGTGCCAGCAGCTTAGGGCCCGATCCGGGACTTTCACCCCTCCACTTT
-	TRBV7-9	TRBJ1-2	few	CASSLLDSVDGYTF	TGTGCCAGCAGCTTACTCGACTCGGTTGATGGCTACACCTTC
-	TRBV28	TRBJ1-5	-	CASRRGPPLRSNQPQHF	TGTGCCAGCAGAAGAGGGCCTCCTCTACGTAGCAATCAGCCCCAGCATTTT
-	TRBV18	TRBJ1-4	-	CASSPKADTNEKLFF	TGTGCCAGCTCTCCTAAGGCGGATACTAATGAAAAACTGTTTTTT
TRBD1	TRBV19	TRBJ2-7	-	CASSPQGAGFEQYF	TGTGCCAGTAGTCCACAGGGGGCGGGATTCGAGCAGTACTTC
TRBD2	TRBV7-9	TRBJ2-5	-	CASSPNLAGGQETQYF	TGTGCCAGCAGCCCCAATCTAGCGGGGGGCCAAGAGACCCAGTACTTC
-	TRBV7-2	TRBJ1-5	-	CASSLERGARQPQHF	TGTGCCAGCAGCTTAGAACGGGGTGCGCGGCAGCCCCAGCATTTT
TRBD2	TRBV4-1	TRBJ2-1	-	CASSQASSGDREQFF	TGCGCCAGCAGCCAAGCGTCTAGCGGGGATCGGGAGCAGTTCTTC
TRBD1	TRBV5-4	TRBJ2-2	-	CASSSDRVLTGELFF	TGTGCCAGCAGCTCCGACAGGGTCCTCACCGGGGAGCTGTTTTTT
-	TRBV7-8	TRBJ2-3	-	CASSPGGSRSTDTQYF	TGTGCCAGCAGCCCAGGGGGGTCCCGTAGCACAGATACGCAGTATTTT
TRBD2	TRBV3-1/TRBV3-2	TRBJ2-7	-	CASSPRLAGGRNSSYEQYF	TGTGCCAGCAGCCCGCGACTAGCGGGAGGGCGTAATAGCTCCTACGAGCAGTACTTC
-	TRBV21-1	TRBJ2-2	-	CASSQRGGTGELFF	TGTGCCAGCAGCCAACGGGGAGGGACCGGGGAGCTGTTTTTT
TRBD2	TRBV10-1	TRBJ2-2	few	CASSDSGGANTGELFF	TGCGCCAGCAGTGACAGCGGGGGCGCGAACACCGGGGAGCTGTTTTTT
-	TRBV18	TRBJ1-1	-	CASSPRGGPNTEAFF	TGTGCCAGCTCACCACGTGGAGGGCCGAACACTGAAGCTTTCTTT
TRBD1	TRBV13	TRBJ1-1	-	CASSLGPGQGNTEAFF	TGTGCCAGCAGCTTAGGACCGGGACAGGGGAACACTGAAGCTTTCTTT
TRBD1	TRBV5-1	TRBJ1-2	-	CASARAQGADYGYTF	TGCGCCAGCGCTAGGGCACAGGGGGCGGACTATGGCTACACCTTC
-	TRBV5-1	TRBJ2-7	once	CASSLALGNYEQYF	TGCGCCAGCAGCTTGGCGTTGGGCAACTACGAGCAGTACTTC
-	TRBV5-1	TRBJ2-6	-	CASSLRTNSGANVLTF	TGCGCCAGCAGCTTACGGACAAACTCTGGGGCCAACGTCCTGACTTTC
TRBD2	TRBV7-2	TRBJ2-2	-	CASSSGGLAGPRGELFF	TGTGCCAGCAGCTCAGGGGGACTAGCGGGGCCCAGGGGGGAGCTGTTTTTT
-	TRBV4-2	TRBJ1-4	-	CASSQEMRTNEKLFF	TGTGCCAGCAGCCAAGAGATGCGGACTAATGAAAAACTGTTTTTT
TRBD2	TRBV7-2	TRBJ2-5	-	CASSSGLAGEWETQYF	TGTGCCAGCAGCTCGGGACTAGCGGGAGAGTGGGAGACCCAGTACTTC
-	TRBV6-2/TRBV6-3	TRBJ2-3	once	CASSYDGSTDTQYF	TGTGCCAGCAGTTACGACGGGAGCACAGATACGCAGTATTTT
-	TRBV16	TRBJ1-4	once	CASSQSGREKLFF	TGTGCCAGCAGCCAATCGGGGCGTGAAAAACTGTTTTTT
TRBD1	TRBV19	TRBJ1-3	once	CASNGQGSGNTIYF	TGTGCCAGTAACGGACAGGGGTCTGGAAACACCATATATTTT
-	TRBV19	TRBJ1-2	-	CASTQNYGYTF	TGTGCCAGTACCCAAAACTATGGCTACACCTTC
-	TRBV10-3	TRBJ2-7	once	CAISERGNRDEQYF	TGTGCCATCAGTGAACGGGGTAACAGGGACGAGCAGTACTTC
-	TRBV6-1	TRBJ2-3	-	CASSQPTRTDTQYF	TGTGCCAGCAGTCAACCGACAAGAACAGATACGCAGTATTTT
-	TRBV15	TRBJ1-1	-	CATSSFQMNTEAFF	TGTGCCACCAGCAGTTTCCAAATGAACACTGAAGCTTTCTTT
TRBD1	TRBV7-9	TRBJ1-2	-	CASSQGTGAWTF	TGTGCCAGCAGTCAGGGGACAGGGGCGTGGACCTTC
-	TRBV7-2	TRBJ2-5	-	CASSLDGRGETQYF	TGTGCCAGCAGCTTAGACGGGAGAGGAGAGACCCAGTACTTC
-	TRBV18	TRBJ2-3	-	CASSPLTGSTDTQYF	TGTGCCAGCTCACCACTGACTGGGAGCACAGATACGCAGTATTTT
-	TRBV16	TRBJ2-7	-	CASSQSNRPHEQYF	TGTGCCAGCAGCCAATCAAACAGGCCCCACGAGCAGTACTTC
-	TRBV5-4	TRBJ2-7	-	CASSSGLSSYEQYF	TGTGCCAGCAGCTCGGGACTTAGCTCCTACGAGCAGTACTTC
TRBD1	TRBV28	TRBJ1-2	once	CASSLLGRGLGYTF	TGTGCCAGCAGTTTATTAGGCAGGGGGTTAGGCTACACCTTC
TRBD2	TRBV11-2	TRBJ2-5	-	CASSLDRGTSEQETQYF	TGTGCCAGCAGCTTAGATCGAGGGACTAGCGAACAAGAGACCCAGTACTTC
TRBD1	TRBV9	TRBJ2-3	once	CASSLNSGTGADTQYF	TGTGCCAGCAGCCTGAACTCCGGGACAGGGGCAGATACGCAGTATTTT
-	TRBV7-2	TRBJ2-3	once	CASSGWGQMTDTQYF	TGTGCCAGCAGCGGGTGGGGACAAATGACAGATACGCAGTATTTT
TRBD1	TRBV28	TRBJ1-5	-	CASSFDRDNQPQHF	TGTGCCAGCAGTTTCGACAGGGACAATCAGCCCCAGCATTTT
TRBD1	TRBV9	TRBJ2-1	few	CASSVIAAGGYNEQFF	TGTGCCAGCAGCGTAATTGCGGCAGGGGGCTACAATGAGCAGTTCTTC
TRBD2	TRBV28	TRBJ2-7	-	CASSLGGGGSEQYF	TGTGCCAGCAGTTTGGGAGGAGGCGGGAGCGAGCAGTACTTC
TRBD1	TRBV5-1	TRBJ1-2	-	CASSSGQGYGYTF	TGCGCCAGCAGCAGCGGACAGGGCTATGGCTACACCTTC
TRBD2	TRBV10-2	TRBJ2-3	-	CASTTLAGSTDTQYF	TGCGCCAGCACCACGTTAGCGGGTAGCACAGATACGCAGTATTTT
TRBD2	TRBV5-1	TRBJ2-1	-	CASSLTSVGNEQFF	TGCGCCAGCAGCTTAACTAGCGTCGGCAATGAGCAGTTCTTC
-	TRBV7-2	TRBJ2-1	-	CASSGWTRGSNEQFF	TGTGCCAGCAGCGGATGGACTAGGGGGTCCAATGAGCAGTTCTTC